This entry lists 5 T cell receptor beta chains sequenced from one sample in a study of blood T cell repertoires in COVID-19. Produced via immunoSEQ multiplex PCR; TCRdb's table is partial and in-frame only. The table records around 130,000 clones, approximately 86% of them present only once. Sequencing used peripheral blood. These receptors were taken from a human donor in a cohort sampled during active COVID-19.

The V and J genes are TRBV5-6 and TRBJ1-2; the match to TRBD1 covers 10 bases. V lost 6 bases, J lost 5 bases, and 7 bases stayed unmatched. The germline CDR1 and CDR2 sequences are SGHDT and YYEEEE. This CDR3 has 14 amino acids. CDR3 sequence reads: CASTLTGGAYGYTF. In nucleotides, the CDR3 is TGTGCCAGCACCCTGACAGGGGGCGCGTATGGCTACACCTTC.

This clone was found a few times. The chain's CDR3 is CASSFASGFNYEQYF. DNA for the CDR3: TGTGCCAGCAGCTTTGCAAGCGGGTTCAACTACGAGCAGTACTTC. The chain links TRBV7-6 to TRBJ2-7; tentative D call: TRBD2 (6 bases). From germline, CDR1 is SGHVS and CDR2 FNYEAQ. This CDR3 is built from 15 residues. V lost 3 bases to trimming and J lost 3 bases, with 15 bases between them.

With respect to this clone: Sequence at one end of the junction differs from germline and may be a read error. The V call is TRBV5-6, the J call TRBJ2-7; D is perhaps TRBD1 (5 bases). This CDR3 is built from 9 residues. CDR1 is SGHDT and CDR2 is YYEEEE in the germline V gene. CDR3 DNA: TGTGCCAGCAGCTTGCAGGGTCCCTTC. Encoded protein: CASSLQGPF.

The chain employs TRBV6-1 and TRBJ2-7, with 7 nucleotides matching TRBD1. Germline trimming cut 0 bases from V and 3 bases from J; bases unmatched to any gene: 8. The CDR3 runs 16 residues. The germline gives CDR1 MNHNS, CDR2 SASEGT. The CDR3 DNA follows: TGTGCCAGCAGTGAAGCTCCACCGGGACAGAGCTACGAGCAGTACTTC. Translating it yields CASSEAPPGQSYEQYF.

This clone occurred a few times. The chain combines TRBV7-2 with TRBJ2-1, with unresolved D. The CDR3 totals 16 residues. V lost 5 bases to trimming and J lost 8 bases, with 22 bases between them. Germline CDR1 is SGHTA and CDR2 is FQGNSA. This chain's CDR3 is CASSPSNSPNVDEQFF. CDR3 in DNA: TGTGCCAGCAGCCCCTCTAATTCCCCTAATGTGGATGAGCAGTTCTTC.